What follows are 4 T cell receptor beta chains derived from one specimen sequenced in a study of shared clonotypes between healthy human individuals. Method: immunoSEQ multiplex PCR; TCRdb's copy keeps in-frame clones and lacks some. The sample lists around 650,000 clones; around 96% were seen once. Naive CD8 cells, CD45RO-negative and positively selected for CCR7, excluded terminally differentiated effector memory CD45RA+ cells. The sequenced material came from naive CD8+ T cells sorted from blood. These receptors all stem from a woman aged 25 to 39 in good health.

The rearrangement uses TRBV10-2 and TRBJ2-7; D is possibly TRBD2 (6 bases). The CDR3 loop spans 12 amino acids. From germline, CDR1 is WSHSY and CDR2 SAAADI. The V end lost 4 bases, the J end lost 2 bases, and 6 bases lay between the germline ends. DNA for the CDR3: TGCGCCAGCAGTGCGGGGGCCTACGAGCAGTACTTC. As protein: CASSAGAYEQYF.

V is TRBV9 and J is TRBJ1-2; weak D call: TRBD1 (5 bases). CDR1 is SGDLS, CDR2 YYNGEE, per germline. Trimming removed 0 bases at V and 4 bases at J, with 19 bases between. The CDR3 spans 17 residues. The CDR3 bases are TGTGCCAGCAGCGTAGCTCAGGGACCTGATCCGTTCTATGGCTACACCTTC. Protein product: CASSVAQGPDPFYGYTF.

V usage is TRBV7-9 and J usage is TRBJ2-3; TRBD2 matches at 12 bases. CDR3 length equals 15 residues. V dropped 5 bases and J dropped 6; count of bases not matched to a gene: 6. Germline lookup yields CDR1 SEHNR and CDR2 FQNEAQ (reference sequence). The CDR3 DNA reads as TGTGCCAGCAGCGCAACTAGCGGGAGGTTGGATACGCAGTATTTT. Its protein product is CASSATSGRLDTQYF.

This clone is a singleton in its sample. V gene TRBV28 combines with J gene TRBJ2-1, with no clear D. The V gene's germline CDR1 is MDHEN and CDR2 SYDVKM. This CDR3 is 16 amino acids long. V lost 6 bases to trimming and J lost 6 bases, with 21 bases between them. The CDR3 loop reads CASSEPPAQPINEQFF. CDR3 nucleotides: TGTGCCAGCAGCGAACCCCCCGCCCAGCCGATCAATGAGCAGTTCTTC.